This TCR beta chain was observed in a study of blood T cell repertoires in COVID-19. Profiled with immunoSEQ multiplex PCR; TCRdb holds only in-frame clones, not every one. The table lists more than 250,000 clones, around 90% of them singletons, with 18% in the top ten. Germline CDR1 SGDLS, CDR2 YYNGEE. V lost 0 bases and J 4 bases, leaving 14 bases between the germline ends. CDR3 size: 17 residues. Participants' reported clinical history set cohort assignment. The chain has TRBV9 and TRBJ1-6; no definite D call. Material for sequencing was PBMCs or T cells enriched from blood (not recorded which). The sequence was obtained from a woman in her 30s who had recovered from COVID-19. DNA for the CDR3: TGTGCCAGCAGCGTAGGTCCGGCCTGGACTTATAATTCACCCCTCCACTTT. Residues: CASSVGPAWTYNSPLHF.